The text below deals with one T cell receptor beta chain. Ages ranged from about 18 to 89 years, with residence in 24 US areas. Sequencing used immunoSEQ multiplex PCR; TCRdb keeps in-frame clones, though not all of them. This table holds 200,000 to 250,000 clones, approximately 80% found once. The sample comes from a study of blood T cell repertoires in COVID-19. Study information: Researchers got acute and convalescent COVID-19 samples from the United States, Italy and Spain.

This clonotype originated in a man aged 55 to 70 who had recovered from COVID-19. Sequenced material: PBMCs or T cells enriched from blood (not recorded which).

The CDR3 DNA reads as TGTGCCAGCAGTTCTCTCCTAATGACAGATACGCAGTATTTT. Protein product: CASSSLLMTDTQYF. V and J are TRBV27 and TRBJ2-3; no reliable D call. The V gene lost 4 bases and the J gene lost 3 bases, with 11 bases spanning the gap. The CDR3 totals 14 residues. CDR1 is MNHEY, CDR2 SMNVEV, per germline (reference sequence).